This T cell receptor (beta chain) emerged from a study of blood T cell repertoires in COVID-19. Across the whole study: T cells, B-cell-depleted T cells, or PBMCs provided the cDNA or gDNA that served as material.

The assay was immunoSEQ multiplex PCR, and TCRdb's table has in-frame clones only and misses some. The table includes approximately 110,000 clones, around 84% detected once. The CDR3 has 16 amino acids. CDR1 and CDR2 from the germline V gene are SGHDT and YYEEEE. The germline V and J ends were trimmed by 4 bases and 3 bases, with 17 bases remaining between them. Sequenced material: peripheral blood. The rearrangement uses TRBV5-6 and TRBJ1-3; D perhaps matches TRBD1 (5 bases). The clonotype comes from an elderly woman with active or convalescent COVID-19. The DNA for the CDR3 is TGTGCCAGCAGCGGAAGGGGTATCGTTAGTGGAAACACCATATATTTT. Residues: CASSGRGIVSGNTIYF.